This passage covers 31 T cell receptor beta chains from one sample sequenced in a study of regulatory T cells in long-lasting Graves disease. Both iRepertoire HTBI primers and Arm-PCR of CDR3 regions were used to build the TCR beta libraries. TCRdb recomputed calls from the multiplex PCR reads with MiXCR, one row per CDR3 protein. The table lists about 420,000 distinct CDR3 sequences, about a sixth of them singletons. The time point was: newly diagnosed GD, antithyroid drugs for less than 3 months. TCR sequences were obtained from RNA taken from PBMCs. These data were also reused for a study on T cells in Graves' hyperthyroidism and ophthalmopathy.

The sequencing here drew on peripheral blood mononuclear cells (PBMCs), taken at new diagnosis, from a patient treated with antithyroid drugs. The receptors were gathered from a woman under 30 with Graves disease.

Details on this clonotype: One junction end disagrees with the germline gene, perhaps due to a read error. The rearrangement links TRBV15 to TRBJ1-2, with D possibly matching TRBD1 (6 bases). Germline lookup yields CDR1 LNHNV and CDR2 YYDKDF (reference sequence). This CDR3 spans 14 amino acids. The CDR3 region has the DNA TGTGCCATCAGCAACAGGGAAACGAACTATGGCTACACCTTC. The encoded protein is CAISNRETNYGYTF.

The J gene is TRBJ2-1, the V gene TRBV6-2 or TRBV6-3, with D unclear. Germline CDR1 is MNHEY and CDR2 is SVGEGT. V was clipped by 0 bases and J by 0 bases, with 12 bases between them. The CDR3 totals 17 residues. This CDR3 is CASSYSSLTGSYNEQFF. Here the CDR3 DNA reads TGTGCCAGCAGTTACTCAAGTCTGACGGGCTCCTACAATGAGCAGTTCTTC.

This clonotype was observed many times. This rearrangement joins TRBV7-3 to TRBJ2-3; 8 positions agree with TRBD2. Per germline, CDR1 SGHTA and CDR2 FQGTGA. V lost 5 bases, J lost 8 bases, and 3 bases stayed unmatched. This CDR3 is built from 12 residues. In DNA form, the CDR3 reads TGTGCCAGCAGCGGGGGACTAGGTACGCAGTATTTT. It encodes CASSGGLGTQYF.

This chain links TRBV6-1 with TRBJ1-5; a weak D match, TRBD1 (6 bases). The CDR3 loop spans 17 amino acids. Trimming took off 1 base at V and 4 bases at J, with 17 bases between the two ends. Germline lookup yields CDR1 MNHNS and CDR2 SASEGT. The CDR3 nucleotides read TGTGCCAGCAGTGAAGGTGAGGGGGGAAAGTTGAATCAGCCCCAGCATTTT. It encodes CASSEGEGGKLNQPQHF.

This clonotype has a handful of counts. The rearrangement joins TRBV4-2 to TRBJ1-1; D unresolved. Germline V lookup: CDR1 LGHNA, CDR2 YNFKEQ. V lost 1 base and J 2 bases, leaving 5 bases between the germline ends. This CDR3 is built from 13 residues. CDR3 loop: CASSQGYNTEAFF. The CDR3 bases are TGTGCCAGCAGCCAAGGGTATAACACTGAAGCTTTCTTT.

The V gene is TRBV7-9, the J gene TRBJ2-7; no reliable D call. Germline lookup yields CDR1 SEHNR and CDR2 FQNEAQ (reference sequence). The CDR3 spans 13 residues. Trimming took off 7 bases at V and 5 bases at J, with 15 bases between the two ends. CDR3 DNA sequence: TGTGCCAGCAACCCCCGGTGGGGTGACGAGCAGTACTTC. It codes for CASNPRWGDEQYF.

This clonotype was seen ten or more times. The V gene is TRBV28, the J gene TRBJ2-3; D assignment may be TRBD1 or TRBD2 (6 bases each). The CDR3 spans 15 residues. From germline, CDR1 is MDHEN and CDR2 SYDVKM. Trimming took off 5 bases at V and 2 bases at J, with 14 bases between the two ends. CDR3 sequence (DNA): TGTGCCAGCAGTCTATACAGGGAGGCCACAGATACGCAGTATTTT. Its translation: CASSLYREATDTQYF.

This clonotype was recorded only once. The CDR3 is CASSYTRQGHGELFF. DNA of the CDR3: TGTGCCAGCAGTTACACTAGACAGGGGCACGGGGAGCTGTTTTTT. V usage is TRBV6-5 and J usage is TRBJ2-2; TRBD1 agrees at 8 bases. CDR3 length: 15 residues. J lost 7 bases, V lost 2 bases, and 6 bases had no gene match. Germline lookup yields CDR1 MNHEY and CDR2 SVGAGI.

This clonotype was picked up many times. One junction end disagrees with the germline gene, perhaps due to a read error. The chain recombines TRBV6-1 with TRBJ1-5; 7 bases align to TRBD1. The CDR3 has 15 amino acids. From germline, CDR1 is MNHNS and CDR2 SASEGT. CDR3 coding DNA: TGTGCCAGCAGCAAGACAGGGAGTAGCCATCAGCCCCAGCATTTT. This sequence encodes CASSKTGSSHQPQHF.

This chain connects TRBV7-3 to TRBJ2-1; TRBD2 matches at 8 bases. This CDR3 region has 18 residues. V shed 1 base and J 2 bases; nucleotides not matched to a gene: 10. Germline V CDR1 and CDR2: SGHTA, FQGTGA. CDR3 sequence (DNA): TGTGCCAGCAGCTTAATTTCCCTAGCGGGCGATACCTACAATGAGCAGTTCTTC. Translating gives CASSLISLAGDTYNEQFF. Full variable domain (remainder filled in from reference TRBV7-3 and TRBJ2-1): GAGVSQTPSNKVTEKGKYVELRCDPISGHTALYWYRQSLGQGPEFLIYFQGTGAADDSGLPNDRFFAVRPEGSVSTLKIQRTERGDSAVYLCASSLISLAGDTYNEQFFGPGTRLTVL.

This clonotype was detected many times. The chain employs TRBV2 and TRBJ2-7, with D perhaps TRBD1 (6 bases). There are 15 residues in the CDR3. Germline V lookup: CDR1 SNHLY, CDR2 FYNNEI. Trimming shortened V by 4 bases and J by 2 bases, and 15 bases separated the two germline ends. This chain's CDR3 is CASSVPGQGTYEQYF. CDR3 bases: TGTGCCAGCAGTGTTCCGGGACAAGGAACCTACGAGCAGTACTTC.

V is TRBV12-3 or TRBV12-4 and J is TRBJ2-6, with 8 positions matching TRBD1. CDR3 size: 19 residues. The J segment lost 0 bases and the V segment lost 3 bases, leaving 10 bases of the junction unmatched. The CDR3 DNA reads as TGTGCCAGCAGTTTCCGGTGGACAGGGATTCGCTCTGGGGCCAACGTCCTGACTTTC. Translating it yields CASSFRWTGIRSGANVLTF.

This clonotype was seen ten or more times. The chain combines TRBV20-1 with TRBJ2-5; 11 nucleotides match TRBD2. V was pared by 0 bases and J by 0 bases, with 15 bases of the junction left unmatched. CDR1 is DFQATT, CDR2 SNEGSKA, per germline (reference sequence). The CDR3 contains 20 residues. The CDR3 coding sequence is TGCAGTGCTAGAGATCAGGAGGGACTAGCGGATCTTCTGAACCAAGAGACCCAGTACTTC. Protein sequence: CSARDQEGLADLLNQETQYF.

The chain couples TRBV19 to TRBJ1-5, with D perhaps matching TRBD1 (6 bases). V gave up 4 bases and J gave up 4 bases, with 17 bases separating them. The CDR3 is 16 amino acids. The germline V gene has CDR1 LNHDA and CDR2 SQIVND (reference sequence). CDR3: CASSTEIGTLNQPQHF. The CDR3 region has the DNA TGTGCCAGTAGTACGGAAATCGGGACACTAAATCAGCCCCAGCATTTT.

This clonotype was seen more than once but under ten times. The rearrangement joins TRBV29-1 to TRBJ2-7, with D maybe TRBD1 (6 bases). V was pared by 7 bases and J by 3 bases, with 13 bases between. The CDR3 spans 12 residues. The germline V gene has CDR1 SQVTM and CDR2 ANQGSEA. As DNA, the CDR3 is TGCAGCGCCGGACAGCGGAACTACGAGCAGTACTTC. Residues: CSAGQRNYEQYF.

This chain connects TRBV18 to TRBJ1-1; maybe TRBD1 (6 bases). This CDR3 spans 14 amino acids. CDR1 and CDR2 (germline): KGHSH, LQKENI. V was clipped by 3 bases and J by 4 bases, with 12 bases between them. CDR3 residues: CASSPTQQGTEAFF. CDR3 DNA: TGTGCCAGCTCACCGACCCAACAGGGCACTGAAGCTTTCTTT.

This clonotype was seen at least ten times. At one end, the junction sequence differs from germline, possibly due to a read error. The rearrangement joins TRBV5-1 to TRBJ2-3; 7 bases are a match to TRBD1. The length of the CDR3 is 14 residues. Germline CDR1 SGHRS, CDR2 YFSETQ. The CDR3 DNA reads TGTGCCAGCAGCTTTCGACAGGGTACAGATACGCAGTATTTT. This translates into CASSFRQGTDTQYF.

This clonotype was detected many times. The gene calls are TRBV27 and TRBJ1-3, with 8 nucleotides matching TRBD1. Germline V lookup: CDR1 MNHEY, CDR2 SMNVEV (reference sequence). Trimming took 6 bases from V and 3 from J; bases not matched to a gene: 7. The CDR3 has 15 amino acids. Here the CDR3 DNA reads TGTGCCAGCAGGCGCACAGGGGGGTTTGGAAACACCATATATTTT. Translating gives CASRRTGGFGNTIYF.

This clonotype was observed many times. The V and J genes are TRBV28 and TRBJ1-5; D remains unclear. Trimming cost V 6 bases and J 9 bases, with 12 bases left between them. Germline V gene sequence: CDR1 MDHEN, CDR2 SYDVKM. This CDR3 comprises 12 residues. CDR3 residues: CASSSLDRPQHF. CDR3 DNA: TGTGCCAGCAGCTCCCTTGATCGGCCCCAGCATTTT.

This clonotype was seen at least ten times. The J gene is TRBJ2-5, the V gene TRBV3-1; D possibly corresponds to TRBD2 (5 bases). V shed 4 bases and J shed 4 bases, with 10 bases lying between them. The germline V gene has CDR1 LGHDT and CDR2 YNNKEL (reference sequence). This CDR3 is 13 amino acids long. DNA of the CDR3: TGTGCCAGCAGCCGCCGAGAGGGAGAGACCCAGTACTTC. Its protein is CASSRREGETQYF.

This clonotype came up many times. The genes are TRBV12-3 or TRBV12-4 and TRBJ2-1; 9 positions agree with TRBD2. Unmatched junction bases numbered 6, after V lost 5 bases and J lost 4 bases. CDR3 length equals 15 residues. The CDR3 protein is CASSKRLAEYNEQFF. CDR3 DNA sequence: TGTGCCAGCAGTAAAAGACTAGCGGAATACAATGAGCAGTTCTTC.

This clonotype was found many times. This chain uses TRBV20-1 with TRBJ2-2, with a weak D call TRBD1 (6 bases). V lost 6 bases to trimming and J lost 5 bases, with 22 bases between them. CDR3 length equals 16 residues. Germline lookup yields CDR1 DFQATT and CDR2 SNEGSKA (reference sequence). The CDR3 sequence is CSAAMTRGARTGELFF. The CDR3 nucleotides are TGCAGTGCCGCCATGACCAGGGGTGCACGTACCGGGGAGCTGTTTTTT.

The J gene is TRBJ2-5, the V gene TRBV6-1, with 10 positions matching TRBD1. The trim removed 6 bases at V and 5 bases at J, leaving 9 bases unmatched. Germline V lookup: CDR1 MNHNS, CDR2 SASEGT. The CDR3 is 15 residues long. The DNA of the CDR3 is TGTGCCAGCAGAACCTCCGGGACAGGGGTGGAGACCCAGTACTTC. Its translation: CASRTSGTGVETQYF.

This clonotype was recorded many times. The gene calls are TRBV12-3 or TRBV12-4 and TRBJ2-3; 10 positions agree with TRBD2. The CDR3 has 16 amino acids. Trimming removed 2 bases from V and 1 base from J; junction bases left unmatched: 3. CDR3 protein: CASSLLGTSGTDTQYF. The CDR3 region has the DNA TGTGCCAGCAGTTTACTAGGGACTAGCGGCACAGATACGCAGTATTTT.

The sample holds many counts of this clonotype. The V and J genes are TRBV9 and TRBJ2-5; D remains unclear. This CDR3 is 13 amino acids long. The V gene's germline CDR1 is SGDLS and CDR2 YYNGEE. The ends were cut back, 0 bases at V and 4 bases at J, with 7 bases in the middle. The CDR3 reads CASSVAWGETQYF. CDR3 in DNA: TGTGCCAGCAGCGTAGCTTGGGGAGAGACCCAGTACTTC. The variable domain in full, completed from reference TRBV9 and TRBJ2-5, reads DSGVTQTPKHLITATGQRVTLRCSPRSGDLSVYWYQQSLDQGLQFLIQYYNGEERAKGNILERFSAQQFPDLHSELNLSSLELGDSALYFCASSVAWGETQYFGPGTRLLVL.

This clonotype has just a few counts. The rearrangement joins TRBV27 to TRBJ1-1; D remains ambiguous. The CDR3 loop spans 19 amino acids. Deletions cut 6 bases from V and 0 bases from J, with 26 bases between. Germline V gives CDR1 MNHEY, CDR2 SMNVEV (reference sequence). CDR3 loop: CASRFKGRAVNSMNTEAFF. DNA for the CDR3: TGTGCCAGCAGATTTAAGGGCAGAGCAGTGAATTCCATGAACACTGAAGCTTTCTTT.

The chain uses TRBV5-1 and TRBJ1-2, with a weak D call TRBD1 (5 bases). CDR1 and CDR2 (germline): SGHRS, YFSETQ. V lost 4 bases to trimming and J lost 5 bases, with 18 bases between them. The CDR3 totals 15 residues. CDR3 in amino acids: CASSQPPTEGYGYTF. CDR3 nucleotide sequence: TGCGCCAGCAGCCAGCCTCCGACAGAAGGATATGGCTACACCTTC. Together with reference TRBV5-1 and TRBJ1-2, the CDR3 gives the full variable domain: KAGVTQTPRYLIKTRGQQVTLSCSPISGHRSVSWYQQTPGQGLQFLFEYFSETQRNKGNFPGRFSGRQFSNSRSEMNVSTLELGDSALYLCASSQPPTEGYGYTFGSGTRLTVV.

This clonotype was picked up many times. This chain uses TRBV20-1 with TRBJ2-1, with 7 positions matching TRBD2. The J segment lost 5 bases and the V segment lost 7 bases, leaving 20 bases of the junction unmatched. Germline CDR1 DFQATT, CDR2 SNEGSKA (reference sequence). CDR3 length: 17 residues. CDR3 nucleotide sequence: TGCAGTGACCCGGACGCTAGCGGAGGGGACCACAACAATGAGCAGTTCTTC. Protein product: CSDPDASGGDHNNEQFF.

This clonotype was detected ten times or more. V usage is TRBV11-3 and J usage is TRBJ1-1; D gene ambiguous. The length of the CDR3 is 14 residues. Germline V gene sequence: CDR1 SGHNT, CDR2 YENEEA. V dropped 4 bases and J dropped 1 base, with 10 bases sitting between them. CDR3: CASSSFGPNTEAFF. Here the CDR3 DNA reads TGTGCCAGCAGCTCCTTCGGGCCGAACACTGAAGCTTTCTTT.

This clonotype was counted many times. The rearrangement links TRBV5-6 to TRBJ2-3; tentatively, D is TRBD2 (5 bases). The CDR3 sequence is 14 residues long. The V and J ends lost 4 bases and 0 bases respectively, with 9 bases between them. Germline-derived CDR1 and CDR2 are SGHDT and YYEEEE. The CDR3 loop is CASSPLASTDTQYF. CDR3 bases: TGTGCCAGCAGCCCCCTAGCTAGCACAGATACGCAGTATTTT.

V gene TRBV30 combines with J gene TRBJ2-3, with 9 bases lining up with TRBD2. V was clipped by 8 bases and J by 4 bases; unmatched bases: 4. There are 12 residues in the CDR3. Per germline, CDR1 GTSNPN and CDR2 SVGIG (reference sequence). CDR3 in amino acids: CAGAGGPDTQYF. The CDR3, as DNA: TGTGCCGGAGCGGGAGGCCCAGATACGCAGTATTTT.